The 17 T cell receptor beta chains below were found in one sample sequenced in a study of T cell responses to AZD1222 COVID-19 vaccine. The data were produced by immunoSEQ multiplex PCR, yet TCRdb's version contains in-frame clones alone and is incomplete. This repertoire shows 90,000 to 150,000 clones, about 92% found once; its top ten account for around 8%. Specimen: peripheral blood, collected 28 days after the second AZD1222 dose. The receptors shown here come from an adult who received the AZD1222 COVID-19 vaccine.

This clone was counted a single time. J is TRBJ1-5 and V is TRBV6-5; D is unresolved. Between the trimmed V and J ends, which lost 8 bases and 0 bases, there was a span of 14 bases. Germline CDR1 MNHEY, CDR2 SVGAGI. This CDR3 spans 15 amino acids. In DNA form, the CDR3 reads TGTGCCAGCCCCGGCCGGACGTATAGCAATCAGCCCCAGCATTTT. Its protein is CASPGRTYSNQPQHF.

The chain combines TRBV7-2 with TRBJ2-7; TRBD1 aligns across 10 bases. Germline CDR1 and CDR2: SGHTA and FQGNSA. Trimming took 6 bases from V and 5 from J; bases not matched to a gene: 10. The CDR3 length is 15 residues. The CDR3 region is CASSTTGTGANEQYF. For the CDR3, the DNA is TGTGCCAGCAGTACAACCGGGACAGGGGCTAACGAGCAGTACTTC.

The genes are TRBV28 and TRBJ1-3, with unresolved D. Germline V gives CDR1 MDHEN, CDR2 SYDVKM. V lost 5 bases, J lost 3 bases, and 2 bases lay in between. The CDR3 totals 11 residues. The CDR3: CASSIGNTIYF. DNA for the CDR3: TGTGCCAGCAGTATTGGAAACACCATATATTTT.

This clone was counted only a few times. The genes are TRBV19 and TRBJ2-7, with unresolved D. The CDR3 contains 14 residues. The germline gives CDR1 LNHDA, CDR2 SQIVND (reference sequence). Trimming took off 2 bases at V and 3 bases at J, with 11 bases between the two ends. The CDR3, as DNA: TGTGCCAGTAGTATAAACTTGGACCACTACGAGCAGTACTTC. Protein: CASSINLDHYEQYF.

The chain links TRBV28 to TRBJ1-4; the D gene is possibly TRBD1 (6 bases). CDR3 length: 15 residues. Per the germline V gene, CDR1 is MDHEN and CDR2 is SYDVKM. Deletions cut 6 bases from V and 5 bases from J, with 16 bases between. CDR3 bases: TGTGCCAGCAGCCTGGACAGAAGGCAGAATGAAAAACTGTTTTTT. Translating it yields CASSLDRRQNEKLFF. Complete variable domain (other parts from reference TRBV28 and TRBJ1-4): DVKVTQSSRYLVKRTGEKVFLECVQDMDHENMFWYRQDPGLGLRLIYFSYDVKMKEKGDIPEGYSVSREKKERFSLILESASTNQTSMYLCASSLDRRQNEKLFFGSGTQLSVL.

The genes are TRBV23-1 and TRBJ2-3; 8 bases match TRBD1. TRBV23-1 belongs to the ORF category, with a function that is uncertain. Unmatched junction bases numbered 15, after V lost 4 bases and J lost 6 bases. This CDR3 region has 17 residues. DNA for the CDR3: TGCGCCAGCAGTCTACCCTGGCAGGGGGCGGCTAGGGATACGCAGTATTTT. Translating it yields CASSLPWQGAARDTQYF.

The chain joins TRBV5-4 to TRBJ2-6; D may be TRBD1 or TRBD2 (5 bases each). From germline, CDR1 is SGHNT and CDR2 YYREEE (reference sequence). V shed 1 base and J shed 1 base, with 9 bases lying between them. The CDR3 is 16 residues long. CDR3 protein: CASSLPGLSGANVLTF. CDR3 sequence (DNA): TGTGCCAGCAGCTTGCCGGGGCTGTCTGGGGCCAACGTCCTGACTTTC.

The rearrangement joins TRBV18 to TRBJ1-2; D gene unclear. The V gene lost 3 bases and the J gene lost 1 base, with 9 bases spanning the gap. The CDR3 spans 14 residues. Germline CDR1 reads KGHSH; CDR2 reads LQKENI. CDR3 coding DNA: TGTGCCAGCTCACCGATGCGGGATAACTATGGCTACACCTTC. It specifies CASSPMRDNYGYTF.

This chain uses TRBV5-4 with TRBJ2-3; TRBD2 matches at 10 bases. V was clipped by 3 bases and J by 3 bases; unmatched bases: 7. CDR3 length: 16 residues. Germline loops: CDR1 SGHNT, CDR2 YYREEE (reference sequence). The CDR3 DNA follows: TGTGCCAGCAGCTCTAGCGGGGGCGGGGCGACAGATACGCAGTATTTT. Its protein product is CASSSSGGGATDTQYF.

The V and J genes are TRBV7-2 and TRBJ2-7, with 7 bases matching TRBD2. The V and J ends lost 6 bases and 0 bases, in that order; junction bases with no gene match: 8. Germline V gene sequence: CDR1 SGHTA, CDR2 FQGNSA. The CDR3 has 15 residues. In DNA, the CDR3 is TGTGCCAGCAGTCAAATGGGGGGGAACTCCTACGAGCAGTACTTC. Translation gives CASSQMGGNSYEQYF.

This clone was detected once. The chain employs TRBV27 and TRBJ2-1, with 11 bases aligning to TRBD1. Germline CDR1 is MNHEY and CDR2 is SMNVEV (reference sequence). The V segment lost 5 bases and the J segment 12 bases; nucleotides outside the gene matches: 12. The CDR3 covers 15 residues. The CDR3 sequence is CASSTGTGGPQTQFF. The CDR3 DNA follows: TGTGCCAGCAGTACCGGGACAGGGGGTCCTCAGACGCAGTTCTTC.

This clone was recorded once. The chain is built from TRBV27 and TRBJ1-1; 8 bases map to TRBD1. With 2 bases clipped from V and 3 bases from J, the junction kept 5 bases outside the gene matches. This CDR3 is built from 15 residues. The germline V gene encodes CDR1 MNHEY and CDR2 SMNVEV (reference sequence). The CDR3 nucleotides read TGTGCCAGCAGTTTAGGGACAGGAGCGGACACTGAAGCTTTCTTT. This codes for CASSLGTGADTEAFF.

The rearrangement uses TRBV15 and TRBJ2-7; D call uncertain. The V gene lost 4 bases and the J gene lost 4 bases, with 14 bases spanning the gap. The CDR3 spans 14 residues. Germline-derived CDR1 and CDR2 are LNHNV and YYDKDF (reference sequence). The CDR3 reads CATSNRPTAYEQYF. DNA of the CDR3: TGTGCCACCAGCAACCGGCCAACGGCATACGAGCAGTACTTC.

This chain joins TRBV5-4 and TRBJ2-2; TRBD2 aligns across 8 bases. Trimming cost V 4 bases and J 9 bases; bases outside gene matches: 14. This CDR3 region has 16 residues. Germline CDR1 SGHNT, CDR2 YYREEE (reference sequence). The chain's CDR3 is CASSLPEAGVLRELFF. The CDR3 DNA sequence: TGTGCCAGCAGCCTACCTGAAGCGGGAGTATTAAGGGAGCTGTTTTTT.

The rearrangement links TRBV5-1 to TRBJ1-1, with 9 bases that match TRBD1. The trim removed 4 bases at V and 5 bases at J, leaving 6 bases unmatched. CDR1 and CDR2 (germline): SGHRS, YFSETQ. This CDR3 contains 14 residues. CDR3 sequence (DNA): TGCGCCAGCAGCCAGGACAGGGGAATTACTGAAGCTTTCTTT. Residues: CASSQDRGITEAFF.

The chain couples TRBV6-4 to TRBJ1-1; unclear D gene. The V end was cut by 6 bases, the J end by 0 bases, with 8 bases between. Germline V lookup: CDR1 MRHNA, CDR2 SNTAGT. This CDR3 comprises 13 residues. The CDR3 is CASSAQVNTEAFF. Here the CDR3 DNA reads TGTGCCAGCAGCGCTCAGGTGAACACTGAAGCTTTCTTT.

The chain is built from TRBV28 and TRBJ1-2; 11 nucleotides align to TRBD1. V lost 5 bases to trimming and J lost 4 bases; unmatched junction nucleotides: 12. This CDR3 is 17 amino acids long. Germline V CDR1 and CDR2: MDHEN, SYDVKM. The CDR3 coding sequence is TGTGCCAGCAGTGGTTCGGGACAGGGGGTGCTGAGCTATGGCTACACCTTC. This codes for CASSGSGQGVLSYGYTF.